This TCR beta chain was identified during a study of blood T cell repertoires in COVID-19. The overall study: PBMCs, B-cell-depleted T cells, or T cells were the source of the cDNA or gDNA that made up the material.

Sequencing used immunoSEQ multiplex PCR; TCRdb keeps in-frame clones, though not all of them. Of 200,000 to 250,000 clones listed, around 81% are singletons. Trimming left V 7 bases short and J 5 bases short, with 12 bases between. Per germline, CDR1 ENHRY and CDR2 SYGVKD. CDR3 size: 13 residues. The chain employs TRBV10-3 and TRBJ1-5; a possible D gene is TRBD1 (6 bases). The sequence was obtained from a woman in her 70s with acute or convalescent COVID-19. The sequenced material came from peripheral blood. CDR3 DNA: TGTGCCATCAAGCAGGGGCAAGATCAGCCCCAGCATTTT. The encoded protein is CAIKQGQDQPQHF.